Below, 8 T cell receptor beta chains from the same sample are listed, as sequenced in a study of blood T cell repertoires in COVID-19 (dated by TCRdb to the early 2020s). The library was obtained by the immunoSEQ multiplex PCR assay. This immuneACCESS table, as held by TCRdb, lists in-frame sequences with V and J called but not all clones. Of the missing ones, under half trace to an unresolved V gene in checked studies; the others have no known cause. This sample lists approximately 220,000 clones; over 80% were detected once. The top ten hold roughly 2.6% of the sample. Sequencing was carried out using PBMCs or T cells enriched from blood (not recorded which). Receptor source: a woman between 25 and 40 years old with acute COVID-19.

The J gene is TRBJ1-1, the V gene TRBV12-5; TRBD1 aligns across 7 bases. The V gene's germline CDR1 is LGHNT and CDR2 FRNRAP. The J segment lost 8 bases and the V segment lost 2 bases, leaving 2 bases of the junction unmatched. The CDR3 has 12 amino acids. This chain's CDR3 is CASGLTGAEAFF. The CDR3 DNA is TGTGCTAGTGGTTTGACAGGGGCCGAAGCTTTCTTT. Complete variable domain (other parts from reference TRBV12-5 and TRBJ1-1): DARVTQTPRHKVTEMGQEVTMRCQPILGHNTVFWYRQTMMQGLELLAYFRNRAPLDDSGMPKDRFSAEMPDATLATLKIQPSEPRDSAVYFCASGLTGAEAFFGQGTRLTVV.

This clone was detected only once. Other nucleotide sequences in the sample specify the same CDR3. The rearrangement links TRBV4-3 to TRBJ1-2, with D possibly matching TRBD1 (5 bases). CDR3 length: 13 residues. Trimming stripped 0 bases from V and 4 bases from J, with 6 bases between. Germline V gives CDR1 LGHNA, CDR2 YSLEER. As DNA, the CDR3 is TGCGCCAGCAGCCAAGATAGGGGCTATGGCTACACCTTC. Protein sequence: CASSQDRGYGYTF.

The chain employs TRBV5-6 and TRBJ1-3; a possible D gene is TRBD1 (6 bases). The CDR3 totals 16 residues. Per the germline V gene, CDR1 is SGHDT and CDR2 is YYEEEE. V was pared by 0 bases and J by 7 bases, with 17 bases between. The DNA of the CDR3 is TGTGCCAGCAGCTTGGGATTAGGGGGTTTATCGAACACCATATATTTT. Protein product: CASSLGLGGLSNTIYF. The full variable domain, in which reference TRBV5-6 and TRBJ1-3 provide the parts outside the CDR3, is DAGVTQSPTHLIKTRGQQVTLRCSPKSGHDTVSWYQQALGQGPQFIFQYYEEEERQRGNFPDRFSGHQFPNYSSELNVNALLLGDSALYLCASSLGLGGLSNTIYFGEGSWLTVV.

A single count supports this clone. The chain is built from TRBV2 and TRBJ2-1, with a possible D match to TRBD1 (6 bases). V was cut by 6 bases and J by 3 bases, with 9 bases left in between. Germline CDR1 SNHLY, CDR2 FYNNEI. The CDR3 loop spans 13 amino acids. The CDR3 sequence: CASRQGNYNEQFF. DNA of the CDR3: TGTGCCAGCAGACAGGGTAACTACAATGAGCAGTTCTTC.

The chain uses TRBV5-8 and TRBJ1-1, with D perhaps TRBD1 (5 bases). Germline V gives CDR1 SGHTS, CDR2 YDEGEE. The V end was cut by 1 base, the J end by 4 bases, with 14 bases between. This CDR3 spans 15 amino acids. The DNA for the CDR3 is TGTGCCAGCAGCTTGCAAAAGGGGCTCGGCACTGAAGCTTTCTTT. Translation: CASSLQKGLGTEAFF.

The V call is TRBV6-5, the J call TRBJ1-2; D perhaps matches TRBD1 (5 bases). The V gene's germline CDR1 is MNHEY and CDR2 SVGAGI. The CDR3 covers 12 residues. The CDR3 spells CAILDTDYGYTF. Written as DNA, the CDR3 is TGTGCGATCCTGGACACAGACTATGGCTACACCTTC.

The V and J genes are TRBV29-1 and TRBJ2-7; a possible D gene is TRBD1 (6 bases). The CDR3 spans 13 residues. The V gene's germline CDR1 is SQVTM and CDR2 ANQGSEA. Trimming pared 4 bases from V and 6 bases from J, leaving 16 bases between. CDR3 sequence (DNA): TGCAGCGTTGTTCGGACAGCCAGAGGCGAGCAGTACTTC. Translation gives CSVVRTARGEQYF.

V gene TRBV3-1 (or the pseudogene TRBV3-2) combines with J gene TRBJ2-7, with D tentatively TRBD2 (6 bases). Germline V CDR1 and CDR2: LGHDT, YNNKEL (reference sequence). Between the trimmed V and J ends, which lost 4 bases and 6 bases, there was a span of 13 bases. The CDR3 is made up of 13 amino acids. This CDR3 reads CASSPPGGSEQYF. The DNA of the CDR3 is TGTGCCAGCAGCCCACCCGGAGGGTCCGAGCAGTACTTC.